The 9 T cell receptor beta chains listed next were all sequenced from one sample in a study of T-cell reconstitution after alpha-beta-depleted transplantation in children. A library of TCRbeta sequences, prepared with unique molecular identifiers, was generated. TCRdb independently ran MiXCR on the PCR reads; one entry per CDR3 protein. Of approximately 400,000 distinct CDR3 sequences in the sample, around 15% were seen once. The sequences come from PBMCs, mostly from graft donor cells, collected 360 days after TCRalphabeta/CD19-depleted stem cell transplant. All receptors come from a boy under two years old who had a stem cell transplant for Wiskott-Aldrich syndrome, so the T cells may come from the graft donor.

This clonotype was counted a few times. A read error may produce the germline difference seen at one junction end. In DNA form, the CDR3 reads TGCGCCAGCAGCCAGAGCGTCCTTTACGCGCAGTACTTC. Translated: CASSQSVLYAQYF. The chain couples TRBV4-3 to TRBJ2-7; D is uncertain. Germline V gene data show CDR1 as LGHNA and CDR2 as YSLEER. CDR3 length: 13 amino acids.

This clonotype was seen only a few times. The V gene is TRBV4-3, the J gene TRBJ2-7; no clear D gene. This CDR3 is 13 amino acids long. Trimming shortened V by 4 bases and J by 5 bases, and 12 bases separated the two germline ends. From germline, CDR1 is LGHNA and CDR2 YSLEER. CDR3 loop: CASSLRVHNEQYF. DNA of the CDR3: TGCGCCAGCAGCCTAAGGGTTCACAACGAGCAGTACTTC.

V usage is TRBV7-2 and J usage is TRBJ2-6, with D uncertain. V was shortened by 5 bases and J by 4 bases, with 12 bases between the two germline ends. Germline CDR1 SGHTA, CDR2 FQGNSA. CDR3 size: 15 residues. Here the CDR3 reads CASSPGIYGANVLTF. The CDR3 nucleotides read TGTGCCAGCAGCCCCGGCATCTACGGGGCCAACGTCCTGACTTTC.

The chain employs TRBV4-2 and TRBJ2-2; a weak D match, TRBD2 (7 bases). The V end was cut by 9 bases, the J end by 4 bases, with 21 bases between. CDR3 size: 16 residues. Looked up from germline, CDR1 is LGHNA and CDR2 is YNFKEQ. CDR3 nucleotide sequence: TGTGCCAGTAGTGGGGCCGCGGGGGCCTTCACCGGGGAGCTGTTTTTT. It specifies CASSGAAGAFTGELFF.

The CDR3 region has the DNA TGTGCCAGCAGAGGGGGTTTCGAGCAGTTCTTC. This sequence encodes CASRGGFEQFF. This chain joins TRBV12-3 or TRBV12-4 and TRBJ2-1; D is possibly TRBD1 (6 bases). The CDR3 has 11 amino acids. The ends were cut back, 6 bases at V and 10 bases at J, with 10 bases in the middle.

This clonotype occurred a few times. The rearrangement uses TRBV5-1 and TRBJ2-6; D is perhaps TRBD1 (6 bases). V gave up 4 bases and J gave up 4 bases, with 18 bases separating them. Germline V CDR1 and CDR2: SGHRS, YFSETQ. There are 17 residues in the CDR3. The CDR3 is CASSLRQASLGANVLTF. Here the CDR3 DNA reads TGCGCCAGCAGCCTCCGACAGGCCTCTCTGGGGGCCAACGTCCTGACTTTC.

V is TRBV7-8 and J is TRBJ2-7; the match to TRBD1 covers 12 bases. This CDR3 has 15 residues. V lost 5 bases, J lost 6 bases, and 8 bases stayed unmatched. Germline V gives CDR1 SGHVS, CDR2 FQNEAQ. The CDR3 spells CASSPQGQGAGEQYF. CDR3 coding DNA: TGTGCCAGCAGCCCACAGGGACAGGGGGCGGGCGAGCAGTACTTC.

This clonotype was seen a few times. V and J are TRBV20-1 and TRBJ1-6; D is perhaps TRBD1 (6 bases). V was clipped by 3 bases and J by 5 bases, with 17 bases between them. The CDR3 is 16 residues long. Per the germline V gene, CDR1 is DFQATT and CDR2 is SNEGSKA (reference sequence). The CDR3 region has the DNA TGCAGTGCTAGTCTAGGGGGTGGACGGCATAATTCACCCCTCCACTTT. Translation gives CSASLGGGRHNSPLHF.

This clonotype has at least ten counts. The V call is TRBV3-1, the J call TRBJ2-7; 9 bases agree with TRBD1. This CDR3 has 14 residues. CDR1 LGHDT and CDR2 YNNKEL come from the germline V gene (reference sequence). V gave up 4 bases and J gave up 2 bases; unmatched junction bases: 3. The CDR3 bases are TGTGCCAGCAGCCGAAGGGACAGGGCCTACGAGCAGTACTTC. Amino acid sequence: CASSRRDRAYEQYF.